The clone carrying this TCR beta chain came up a few times. Other DNA sequences in the sample encode the same CDR3. This sample was included in a study of CD8+ T cells in alopecia areata. cDNA reverse transcribed from extracted RNA served as the sequencing template. Sequencing was performed with immunoSEQ multiplex PCR; in TCRdb, only in-frame clones are kept and a portion is missing. The sample holds 150,000 or so clones; about 50% are singletons and the top ten take around a sixth. Germline assignment: CDR1 SGHRS and CDR2 YFSETQ. With 4 bases clipped from V and 3 bases from J, the junction kept 3 bases outside the gene matches. The CDR3 totals 13 residues.

The receptor's source is a human donor with alopecia areata. The gene calls are TRBV5-1 and TRBJ1-1; TRBD1 matches at 7 bases. The sequences come from CD8+ T cells sorted from blood, collected at week 0. As DNA, the CDR3 is TGCGCCAGCAGCCTAACAGGGGACACTGAAGCTTTCTTT. This gives the protein CASSLTGDTEAFF.